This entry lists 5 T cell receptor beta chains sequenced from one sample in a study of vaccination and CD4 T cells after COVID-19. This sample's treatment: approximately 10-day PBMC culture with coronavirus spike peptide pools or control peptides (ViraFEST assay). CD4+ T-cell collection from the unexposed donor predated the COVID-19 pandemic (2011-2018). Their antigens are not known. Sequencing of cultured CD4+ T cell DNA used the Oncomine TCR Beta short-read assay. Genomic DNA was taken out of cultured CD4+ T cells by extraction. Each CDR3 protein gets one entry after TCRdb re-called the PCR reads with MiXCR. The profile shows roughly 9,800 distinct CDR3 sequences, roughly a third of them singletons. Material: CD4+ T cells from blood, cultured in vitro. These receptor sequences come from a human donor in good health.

The CDR3 protein is CATSDPGGSGANVLTF. Here the CDR3 DNA reads TGTGCCACCAGTGATCCAGGGGGATCTGGGGCCAACGTCCTGACTTTC. V gene TRBV24-1 combines with J gene TRBJ2-6; the match to TRBD1 covers 7 bases. Unmatched junction bases numbered 2, after V lost 3 bases and J lost 1 base. The germline V gene has CDR1 KGHDR and CDR2 SFDVKD. CDR3 length: 16 amino acids.

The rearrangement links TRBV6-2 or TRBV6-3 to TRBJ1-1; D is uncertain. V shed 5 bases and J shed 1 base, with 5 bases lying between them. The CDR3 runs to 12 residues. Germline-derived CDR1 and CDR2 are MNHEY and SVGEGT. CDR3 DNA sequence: TGTGCCAGCAGTCCGGGGAACACTGAAGCTTTCTTT. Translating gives CASSPGNTEAFF.

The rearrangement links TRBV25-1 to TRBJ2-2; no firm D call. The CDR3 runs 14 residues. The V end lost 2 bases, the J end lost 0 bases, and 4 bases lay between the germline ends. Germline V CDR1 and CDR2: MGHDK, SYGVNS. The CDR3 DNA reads TGTGCCAGCAGTGAAAATGCGAACACCGGGGAGCTGTTTTTT. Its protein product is CASSENANTGELFF.

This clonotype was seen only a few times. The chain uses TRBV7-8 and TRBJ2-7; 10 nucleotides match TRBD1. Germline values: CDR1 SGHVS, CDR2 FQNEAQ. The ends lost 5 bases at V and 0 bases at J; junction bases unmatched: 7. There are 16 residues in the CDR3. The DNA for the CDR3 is TGTGCCAGCAGCCGTAACCGGGACAGGGGCTCCTACGAGCAGTACTTC. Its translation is CASSRNRDRGSYEQYF.

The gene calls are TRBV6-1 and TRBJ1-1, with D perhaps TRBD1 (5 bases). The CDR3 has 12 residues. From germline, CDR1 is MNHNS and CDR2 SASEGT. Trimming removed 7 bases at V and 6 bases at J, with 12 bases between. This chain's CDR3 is CASTPRGAEAFF. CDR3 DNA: TGTGCCAGCACCCCAAGAGGGGCTGAAGCTTTCTTT.